One T cell receptor (beta chain) is described in this entry. TCRdb's copy holds only in-frame clones and misses some; the assay was immunoSEQ multiplex PCR. Of some 190,000 clones in the sample, about 86% are singletons; the top ten hold about 1.5%. V trimming: 4 bases; J trimming: 6 bases; junction bases outside the gene matches: 9. Germline V CDR1 and CDR2: ENHRY, SYGVKD. CDR3 length equals 16 residues. The data were obtained in a study of blood T cell repertoires in COVID-19. The V gene is TRBV10-3, the J gene TRBJ2-6, with 7 bases lining up with TRBD1. The sample consisted of peripheral blood. The receptor was derived from a man aged 18 to 29 with active or convalescent COVID-19. The CDR3 spells CAISGSRDRAANVLTF. For the CDR3, the DNA is TGTGCCATCAGTGGGAGCCGGGACAGAGCGGCCAACGTCCTGACTTTC.